The 12 T cell receptor beta chains reported below all come from one sample, sequenced in a study of T cells expressing NK-cell markers. TCRdb re-called the 5' RACE reads; one entry per CDR3 protein, DNA not given. The sample shows roughly 450,000 distinct CDR3 sequences, and approximately 1.5% sits with its ten largest clones. Sequenced: blood T cells: a sorted CD56 or NKG2C T cell subset, CD4+ or CD8+ T cells, or bulk PBMC T cells (not recorded which). These TCRs come from a woman between 45 and 60 years old in good health.

The gene calls are TRBV29-1 and TRBJ2-7; TCRdb's assignment of TRBD1 cannot be checked, as there is no DNA. Germline V gene sequence: CDR1 SQVTM, CDR2 ANQGSEA. CDR3 size: 13 residues. The CDR3 here is CSVSDRPSYEQYF.

The CDR3 here is CASSSGTSGIVGTDTQYF. This chain joins TRBV11-3 and TRBJ2-3; the D gene TCRdb calls, TRBD2, cannot be checked with no DNA. The CDR3 has 18 amino acids. Looked up from germline, CDR1 is SGHNT and CDR2 is YENEEA. Based on the CDR3 plus reference TRBV11-3 and TRBJ2-3, the full variable domain is EAGVVQSPRYKIIEKKQPVAFWCNPISGHNTLYWYLQNLGQGPELLIRYENEEAVDDSQLPKDRFSAERLKGVDSTLKIQPAELGDSAVYLCASSSGTSGIVGTDTQYFGPGTRLTVL.

The chain recombines TRBV7-8 with TRBJ1-2; checking the TCRdb D call of TRBD1 is not possible without DNA. CDR1 is SGHVS and CDR2 is FQNEAQ in the germline V gene. This CDR3 region has 14 residues. The chain's CDR3 is CASSLSGGDYGYTF.

This chain joins TRBV27 and TRBJ1-5; without DNA, the TCRdb call of TRBD1 cannot be checked. Per germline, CDR1 MNHEY and CDR2 SMNVEV (reference sequence). The CDR3 contains 14 residues. The CDR3 reads CASRRTGESQPQHF.

The chain employs TRBV25-1 and TRBJ1-6. Per the germline V gene, CDR1 is MGHDK and CDR2 is SYGVNS. This CDR3 is 14 amino acids long. The CDR3 loop reads CASKSVTVNSPLHF.

The chain joins TRBV12-3 or TRBV12-4 to TRBJ2-1; checking the TCRdb D call of TRBD2 is not possible without DNA. The CDR3 has 15 amino acids. CDR3 in amino acids: CASSFGGSNDNEQFF.

V gene TRBV11-3 combines with J gene TRBJ2-2; the TCRdb D gene call, TRBD1, has no DNA to confirm it. This CDR3 comprises 15 residues. CDR1 and CDR2 (germline): SGHNT, YENEEA. The CDR3 reads CASSSAQGADGELFF.

This chain connects TRBV12-3 or TRBV12-4 to TRBJ2-7; the D gene TCRdb calls, TRBD1, cannot be checked with no DNA. CDR3 size: 13 residues. The CDR3 sequence: CASSGTGGGEQYF.

The chain couples TRBV20-1 to TRBJ1-1. This CDR3 has 15 amino acids. Germline CDR1 and CDR2: DFQATT and SNEGSKA (reference sequence). CDR3 protein: CSARGGSGSITEAFF.

J is TRBJ2-2 and V is TRBV7-9. CDR1 and CDR2 (germline): SEHNR, FQNEAQ (reference sequence). The CDR3 sequence is 17 residues long. CDR3 sequence reads: CASSLGFGRANTGELFF.

This chain uses TRBV2 with TRBJ2-1; TCRdb's assignment of TRBD2 cannot be checked, as there is no DNA. The CDR3 covers 14 residues. CDR1 SNHLY and CDR2 FYNNEI come from the germline V gene. CDR3 protein: CASRNRDQHNEQFF.

The genes are TRBV4-1 and TRBJ2-1; TCRdb designates TRBD2, a call that cannot be tested without DNA. CDR3 length: 17 amino acids. Germline V gene sequence: CDR1 MGHRA, CDR2 YSYEKL. The CDR3 loop is CASSQGPSGGPYNEQFF.